Listed here are 30 T cell receptor beta chains from one sample, sequenced in a study of cytomegalovirus exposure and HLA in healthy donors. This PCR relied on a set of 60 Vbeta primers and 13 Jbeta primers. Profiling relied on immunoSEQ multiplex PCR, and the TCRdb table lists in-frame clones only, not all of them. Of 60,000 to 100,000 clones listed, roughly 79% are singletons. Sequenced sample: PBMCs. The receptors derive from a man in his forties in good health and CMV-seronegative.

This clone was picked up a small number of times. The gene calls are TRBV7-9 and TRBJ1-2; the match to TRBD1 covers 7 bases. The CDR3 runs to 15 residues. V dropped 0 bases and J dropped 6; count of bases not matched to a gene: 7. Germline V gives CDR1 SEHNR, CDR2 FQNEAQ (reference sequence). In nucleotides, the CDR3 is TGTGCCAGCAGCTTAGCGCAGGGGGGTATCGATGGCTACACCTTC. This translates into CASSLAQGGIDGYTF.

The chain links TRBV2 to TRBJ2-2; 8 nucleotides line up with TRBD1. The CDR3 covers 13 residues. Germline V gene data show CDR1 as SNHLY and CDR2 as FYNNEI. V dropped 5 bases and J dropped 7; count of bases not matched to a gene: 3. CDR3 protein: CASSLDRGGELFF. DNA for the CDR3: TGTGCCAGCAGTCTAGACAGGGGCGGGGAGCTGTTTTTT.

This clone appeared a few times. The CDR3, as DNA: TGTGCCAGCAGCTTGAGAAGAGGTATGGACACTGAAGCTTTCTTT. Protein product: CASSLRRGMDTEAFF. The chain recombines TRBV5-4 with TRBJ1-1, with D unresolved. In germline, CDR1 is SGHNT, CDR2 YYREEE (reference sequence). The V end lost 1 base, the J end lost 3 bases, and 13 bases lay between the germline ends. CDR3 length equals 15 residues. Together with reference TRBV5-4 and TRBJ1-1, the CDR3 gives the full variable domain: ETGVTQSPTHLIKTRGQQVTLRCSSQSGHNTVSWYQQALGQGPQFIFQYYREEENGRGNFPPRFSGLQFPNYSSELNVNALELDDSALYLCASSLRRGMDTEAFFGQGTRLTVV.

The sample holds a few counts of this clone. The chain is built from TRBV7-6 and TRBJ2-2; 8 bases fit TRBD1. CDR3 length: 14 amino acids. Trimming removed 3 bases from V and 4 bases from J; junction bases left unmatched: 1. Germline lookup yields CDR1 SGHVS and CDR2 FNYEAQ. In nucleotides, the CDR3 is TGTGCCAGCAGCTTCACAGGGGGCACCGGGGAGCTGTTTTTT. It specifies CASSFTGGTGELFF.

The chain uses TRBV11-2 and TRBJ2-3; 8 bases map to TRBD2. The V gene end was trimmed by 0 bases and the J gene end by 2 bases; junction bases not matched to a gene: 7. This CDR3 is 17 amino acids long. Germline V lookup: CDR1 SGHAT, CDR2 FQNNGV. For the CDR3, the DNA is TGTGCCAGCAGCTTAGATCAGGATAGCGGGAACACAGATACGCAGTATTTT. This encodes CASSLDQDSGNTDTQYF.

This clone came up once. CDR3 coding DNA: TGTGCCAGCAGACAAAGGGGGTTCTATGGCTACACCTTC. Translated: CASRQRGFYGYTF. The rearrangement uses TRBV28 and TRBJ1-2; TRBD1 might be the D (6 bases). V was clipped by 6 bases and J by 4 bases, with 12 bases between them. This CDR3 has 13 amino acids. CDR1 is MDHEN, CDR2 SYDVKM, per germline.

This clone was observed a few times. The gene calls are TRBV5-1 and TRBJ1-5, with 9 bases lining up with TRBD1. CDR1 is SGHRS and CDR2 is YFSETQ in the germline V gene. The CDR3 is 19 amino acids. Trimming cost V 4 bases and J 0 bases; bases outside gene matches: 14. The CDR3 sequence is CASSVGPGQGPISNQPQHF. CDR3 nucleotide sequence: TGCGCCAGCAGCGTCGGCCCCGGACAGGGGCCTATTAGCAATCAGCCCCAGCATTTT.

The chain has TRBV5-4 and TRBJ1-2; 9 bases fit TRBD1. The CDR3 extends over 14 amino acids. Germline trimming cut 2 bases from V and 2 bases from J; bases unmatched to any gene: 1. The germline gives CDR1 SGHNT, CDR2 YYREEE (reference sequence). CDR3 bases: TGTGCCAGCAGCTTCGACAGGGGGAACTATGGCTACACCTTC. Translated, it gives CASSFDRGNYGYTF.

A word on this clone: One junction end disagrees with the germline gene, perhaps due to a read error. This sequence joins TRBV7-9 and TRBJ2-1; the match to TRBD1 covers 8 bases. The CDR3 runs to 15 residues. The germline gives CDR1 SEHNR, CDR2 FQNEAQ (reference sequence). The CDR3: CASGLGDRTFDEQFF. Here the CDR3 DNA reads TGTGCCAGCGGCTTAGGGGACAGGACATTTGATGAGCAGTTCTTC.

This rearrangement joins TRBV7-9 to TRBJ2-5; perhaps TRBD1 as D (6 bases). The J call may be in error: the DNA end matches TRBJ2-7 better. CDR1 is SEHNR and CDR2 is FQNEAQ in the germline V gene (reference sequence). This CDR3 comprises 14 residues. CDR3 loop: CASSLQGIGYEQYF. In nucleotides, the CDR3 is TGTGCCAGCAGCCTACAGGGAATAGGTTACGAGCAGTACTTC.

V and J are TRBV7-2 and TRBJ2-7; TRBD2 might be the D (6 bases). Trimming left V 0 bases short and J 2 bases short, with 11 bases between. The CDR3 contains 15 residues. Germline V gene lookup returns CDR1 SGHTA and CDR2 FQGNSA. CDR3 amino acids: CASSLAAGDTYEQYF. Here the CDR3 DNA reads TGTGCCAGCAGCTTAGCAGCGGGTGATACCTACGAGCAGTACTTC.

V usage is TRBV29-1 and J usage is TRBJ2-6; 12 bases are a match to TRBD1. Trimming removed 4 bases from V and 0 bases from J; junction bases left unmatched: 1. CDR1 is SQVTM and CDR2 is ANQGSEA in the germline V gene. CDR3 size: 16 residues. The CDR3 is CSVGGQGASGANVLTF. The DNA of the CDR3 is TGCAGCGTTGGGGGACAGGGGGCCTCTGGGGCCAACGTCCTGACTTTC.

The rearrangement uses TRBV2 and TRBJ2-6; D remains ambiguous. The V gene's germline CDR1 is SNHLY and CDR2 FYNNEI. The CDR3 totals 13 residues. V was pared by 7 bases and J by 0 bases, with 4 bases between. The CDR3 reads CASTPSGANVLTF. CDR3 bases: TGTGCCAGCACTCCCTCTGGGGCCAACGTCCTGACTTTC.

This sequence joins TRBV4-2 and TRBJ2-1; D gene unclear. Germline assignment: CDR1 LGHNA and CDR2 YNFKEQ. The CDR3 totals 17 residues. V gave up 0 bases and J gave up 1 base, with 13 bases separating them. The CDR3 loop is CASSQDLAGQSYNEQFF. In nucleotides, the CDR3 is TGTGCCAGCAGCCAAGATCTGGCAGGTCAATCCTACAATGAGCAGTTCTTC.

The rearrangement joins TRBV28 to TRBJ2-7; 9 bases fit TRBD2. V shed 1 base, J shed 12 bases, and the junction held 10 bases outside the gene matches. Germline V gives CDR1 MDHEN, CDR2 SYDVKM. The CDR3 sequence is 14 residues long. The CDR3 sequence: CASSLYPSGTLGYF. The DNA for the CDR3 is TGTGCCAGCAGTTTATATCCTAGCGGGACCCTGGGGTACTTC. Using reference TRBV28 and TRBJ2-7 for the parts outside the CDR3, the full variable domain is DVKVTQSSRYLVKRTGEKVFLECVQDMDHENMFWYRQDPGLGLRLIYFSYDVKMKEKGDIPEGYSVSREKKERFSLILESASTNQTSMYLCASSLYPSGTLGYFGPGTRLTVT.

The V and J genes are TRBV19 and TRBJ2-1, with 7 positions matching TRBD2. CDR1 LNHDA and CDR2 SQIVND come from the germline V gene (reference sequence). The CDR3 is 14 residues long. V dropped 7 bases and J dropped 6; count of bases not matched to a gene: 9. CDR3 sequence: CASKAGDHGNEQFF. CDR3 nucleotides: TGTGCCAGTAAGGCGGGAGATCATGGCAATGAGCAGTTCTTC.

The chain combines TRBV6-1 with TRBJ2-1; the match to TRBD2 covers 7 bases. The junction had 4 bases not matched to a gene; V was cut back by 5 bases and J by 3 bases. The germline V gene has CDR1 MNHNS and CDR2 SASEGT. The CDR3 contains 14 residues. The CDR3 loop reads CASSPQRDYNEQFF. DNA for the CDR3: TGTGCCAGCAGTCCGCAGCGGGACTACAATGAGCAGTTCTTC.

The chain joins TRBV6-1 to TRBJ1-2; D call uncertain. CDR3 length: 13 amino acids. CDR1 and CDR2 (germline): MNHNS, SASEGT. The V and J ends lost 7 bases and 6 bases respectively, with 15 bases between them. Here the CDR3 DNA reads TGTGCCAGCATTACTTACGGGGTGGATGGCTACACCTTC. Encoded protein: CASITYGVDGYTF.

This chain joins TRBV6-5 and TRBJ1-1, with 9 bases fitting TRBD1. The germline CDR1 and CDR2 sequences are MNHEY and SVGAGI. Trimming took 2 bases from V and 4 from J; bases not matched to a gene: 5. The CDR3 length is 15 residues. The CDR3 sequence is CASSYGTGKGTEAFF. The CDR3 region has the DNA TGTGCCAGCAGTTACGGGACAGGGAAAGGCACTGAAGCTTTCTTT.

This clone was observed a handful of times. The CDR3 sequence is CASSPSGTGDLHEQYF. In DNA form, the CDR3 reads TGTGCCAGCAGTCCGTCAGGGACAGGGGACCTCCACGAGCAGTACTTC. V usage is TRBV28 and J usage is TRBJ2-7; 10 bases map to TRBD1. There are 16 residues in the CDR3. With V trimmed by 5 bases and J by 5 bases, 12 bases remained unmatched. Germline V lookup: CDR1 MDHEN, CDR2 SYDVKM. Filled out from reference TRBV28 and TRBJ2-7, the complete variable domain reads DVKVTQSSRYLVKRTGEKVFLECVQDMDHENMFWYRQDPGLGLRLIYFSYDVKMKEKGDIPEGYSVSREKKERFSLILESASTNQTSMYLCASSPSGTGDLHEQYFGPGTRLTVT.

The chain recombines TRBV27 with TRBJ2-7, with TRBD1 matching over 8 bases. V lost 4 bases to trimming and J lost 4 bases; unmatched junction nucleotides: 3. Germline CDR1 reads MNHEY; CDR2 reads SMNVEV (reference sequence). CDR3 length: 13 residues. CDR3 protein: CASSSGQGYEQYF. Here the CDR3 DNA reads TGTGCCAGCAGTTCAGGACAGGGTTACGAGCAGTACTTC.

This rearrangement joins TRBV6-6 to TRBJ2-3; 8 bases fit TRBD2. Trimming at V came to 0 bases and at J to 5 bases, leaving 7 bases not matched to a gene. The CDR3 totals 16 residues. The germline CDR1 and CDR2 sequences are MNHNY and SVGAGI (reference sequence). The CDR3: CASSYSIGRAGDTQYF. CDR3 sequence (DNA): TGTGCCAGCAGTTACTCGATCGGGAGGGCAGGAGATACGCAGTATTTT.

CDR3 in DNA: TGTGCCAGTCCTTCTCCAGGGTCTGGAAACACCATATATTTT. Translating gives CASPSPGSGNTIYF. V usage is TRBV6-1 and J usage is TRBJ1-3; possibly TRBD1 for D (5 bases). The CDR3 has 14 amino acids. Trimming pared 9 bases from V and 1 base from J, leaving 13 bases between. Germline V lookup: CDR1 MNHNS, CDR2 SASEGT.

The chain employs TRBV5-1 and TRBJ2-7, with TRBD2 matching 8 bases. V was pared by 4 bases and J by 6 bases, with 15 bases of the junction left unmatched. The CDR3 has 16 amino acids. Germline assignment: CDR1 SGHRS and CDR2 YFSETQ. CDR3 nucleotide sequence: TGCGCCAGCAGCCGCAACGGAGAACGGGAGGGACGCGAGCAGTACTTC. The encoded protein is CASSRNGEREGREQYF.

CDR3 protein: CSASTGRGNEQYF. The CDR3 coding sequence is TGCAGCGCGTCGACAGGGCGAGGCAACGAGCAGTACTTC. The chain links TRBV29-1 to TRBJ2-7; TRBD1 matches at 7 bases. CDR1 is SQVTM, CDR2 ANQGSEA, per germline. This CDR3 spans 13 amino acids. Unmatched junction bases numbered 11, after V lost 7 bases and J lost 5 bases.

The rearrangement uses TRBV19 and TRBJ1-5; perhaps TRBD1 as D (5 bases). The germline gives CDR1 LNHDA, CDR2 SQIVND (reference sequence). The V end was cut by 1 base, the J end by 5 bases, with 6 bases between. The CDR3 is made up of 13 amino acids. CDR3 DNA sequence: TGTGCCAGTAGTATAGCCAGGGATCAGCCCCAGCATTTT. Translating it yields CASSIARDQPQHF.

The V gene is TRBV11-2, the J gene TRBJ2-7, with 8 bases identical to TRBD2. CDR1 is SGHAT and CDR2 is FQNNGV in the germline V gene. After removal of 5 bases from V and 0 bases from J, the junction contained 6 bases not matched to a gene. The CDR3 loop spans 15 amino acids. CDR3 DNA: TGTGCCAGCAGCCGCACTAGCGGAAGCTCCTACGAGCAGTACTTC. Its protein is CASSRTSGSSYEQYF.

The chain is built from TRBV14 and TRBJ2-2; D remains ambiguous. CDR3 length: 13 residues. The V end was cut by 0 bases, the J end by 7 bases, with 6 bases between. Germline CDR1 and CDR2: SGHDN and FVKESK. The CDR3 here is CASSQDPRGELFF. The CDR3 coding sequence is TGTGCCAGCAGCCAAGATCCCCGCGGGGAGCTGTTTTTT.

This clone has a handful of counts. Here the CDR3 DNA reads TGCGCCAGCAGCTTTTCAAGCGGGAGGGGTTACAATGAGCAGTTCTTC. This translates into CASSFSSGRGYNEQFF. V is TRBV5-1 and J is TRBJ2-1; 10 nucleotides line up with TRBD2. V shed 2 bases, J shed 4 bases, and the junction held 6 bases outside the gene matches. The CDR3 has 16 residues. Germline values: CDR1 SGHRS, CDR2 YFSETQ.

This sequence joins TRBV19 and TRBJ2-5; TRBD1 aligns across 8 bases. This CDR3 is built from 14 residues. V lost 6 bases, J lost 4 bases, and 7 bases stayed unmatched. Germline CDR1 and CDR2: LNHDA and SQIVND (reference sequence). CDR3 in amino acids: CASRDLTGVETQYF. Written as DNA, the CDR3 is TGTGCCAGTAGGGACTTGACAGGGGTAGAGACCCAGTACTTC.